This passage covers 8 T cell receptor beta chains from one sample sequenced in a study of CD8+ T cells in alopecia areata. As to treatment: oral pan-JAK inhibitor, 5-10 mg twice daily. Investigators isolated RNA and reverse transcribed it into cDNA to act as the sequencing template. Profiled with immunoSEQ multiplex PCR; TCRdb holds only in-frame clones, not every one. Of some 190,000 clones listed, approximately 50% are singletons. Sequencing used CD8+ T cells sorted from blood, obtained at week 52, from a patient treated with tofacitinib. The receptors were gathered from a human donor with alopecia areata.

V usage is TRBV23-1 and J usage is TRBJ2-7; D possibly matches TRBD1 or TRBD2 (6 bases each). TRBV23-1 is known as an ORF, though its function is uncertain. The CDR3 is 12 residues long. Here the CDR3 DNA reads TGCGCACCCAGACAGGAGGGATACGAGCAGTACTTC. Its translation: CAPRQEGYEQYF.

The table lists this clone with a few counts. In the same sample, other DNA sequences code for this CDR3. The chain joins TRBV13 to TRBJ2-7; D is unclear. Germline values: CDR1 PRHDT, CDR2 FYEKMQ (reference sequence). This CDR3 contains 12 residues. The germline V and J ends were trimmed by 6 bases and 3 bases, with 9 bases remaining between them. The CDR3 loop is CASSSSGYEQYF. The DNA for the CDR3 is TGTGCCAGCAGTTCCAGTGGCTACGAGCAGTACTTC.

This clone was picked up a small number of times. The J gene is TRBJ2-2, the V gene TRBV11-2; D might be TRBD2 (6 bases). Per germline, CDR1 SGHAT and CDR2 FQNNGV. Trimming stripped 0 bases from V and 6 bases from J, with 8 bases between. The CDR3 is 14 residues long. DNA of the CDR3: TGTGCCAGCAGCTTAGACAGGGAGGCCGGGGAGCTGTTTTTT. Translating it yields CASSLDREAGELFF.

For the CDR3, the DNA is TGTGCCAGCAGTTACTCGGTGGAGGGGGATAGGGGCTACACCTTC. Its translation is CASSYSVEGDRGYTF. V gene TRBV6-5 combines with J gene TRBJ1-2; possibly TRBD1 for D (6 bases). Trimming removed 0 bases at V and 8 bases at J, with 16 bases between. The CDR3 extends over 15 amino acids. From germline, CDR1 is MNHEY and CDR2 SVGAGI.

The sample holds a few counts of this clone. CDR3 in DNA: TGTGCTGTGGGGGCAGGCCTCTCCTACGAGCAGTACTTC. Residues: CAVGAGLSYEQYF. V gene TRBV30 combines with J gene TRBJ2-7, with D maybe TRBD1 (6 bases). Germline loops: CDR1 GTSNPN, CDR2 SVGIG (reference sequence). The CDR3 sequence is 13 residues long.

Worth noting for this clone: This sample also contains other DNA sequences that code for the same CDR3. The V call is TRBV7-9, the J call TRBJ1-1, with unresolved D. The germline V gene has CDR1 SEHNR and CDR2 FQNEAQ (reference sequence). V was cut by 3 bases and J by 3 bases, with 5 bases left in between. The CDR3 runs 12 residues. CDR3 DNA: TGTGCCAGCAGCTTCGGAGACACTGAAGCTTTCTTT. Amino acids: CASSFGDTEAFF.

The CDR3 DNA reads TGCAGTGCTAGCACCTATGGCTACACCTTC. Amino acids: CSASTYGYTF. The genes are TRBV20-1 and TRBJ1-2; D is unclear. The CDR3 loop spans 10 amino acids. The germline V gene encodes CDR1 DFQATT and CDR2 SNEGSKA (reference sequence). Trimming removed 3 bases from V and 4 bases from J, with 3 bases in between.

The chain carries TRBV27 and TRBJ1-5; D is uncertain. Trimming pared 4 bases from V and 7 bases from J, leaving 14 bases between. The CDR3 has 14 residues. Looked up from germline, CDR1 is MNHEY and CDR2 is SMNVEV (reference sequence). The CDR3 spells CASSSKAERQPQHF. The CDR3 nucleotides are TGTGCCAGCAGTTCAAAGGCAGAACGACAGCCCCAGCATTTT.